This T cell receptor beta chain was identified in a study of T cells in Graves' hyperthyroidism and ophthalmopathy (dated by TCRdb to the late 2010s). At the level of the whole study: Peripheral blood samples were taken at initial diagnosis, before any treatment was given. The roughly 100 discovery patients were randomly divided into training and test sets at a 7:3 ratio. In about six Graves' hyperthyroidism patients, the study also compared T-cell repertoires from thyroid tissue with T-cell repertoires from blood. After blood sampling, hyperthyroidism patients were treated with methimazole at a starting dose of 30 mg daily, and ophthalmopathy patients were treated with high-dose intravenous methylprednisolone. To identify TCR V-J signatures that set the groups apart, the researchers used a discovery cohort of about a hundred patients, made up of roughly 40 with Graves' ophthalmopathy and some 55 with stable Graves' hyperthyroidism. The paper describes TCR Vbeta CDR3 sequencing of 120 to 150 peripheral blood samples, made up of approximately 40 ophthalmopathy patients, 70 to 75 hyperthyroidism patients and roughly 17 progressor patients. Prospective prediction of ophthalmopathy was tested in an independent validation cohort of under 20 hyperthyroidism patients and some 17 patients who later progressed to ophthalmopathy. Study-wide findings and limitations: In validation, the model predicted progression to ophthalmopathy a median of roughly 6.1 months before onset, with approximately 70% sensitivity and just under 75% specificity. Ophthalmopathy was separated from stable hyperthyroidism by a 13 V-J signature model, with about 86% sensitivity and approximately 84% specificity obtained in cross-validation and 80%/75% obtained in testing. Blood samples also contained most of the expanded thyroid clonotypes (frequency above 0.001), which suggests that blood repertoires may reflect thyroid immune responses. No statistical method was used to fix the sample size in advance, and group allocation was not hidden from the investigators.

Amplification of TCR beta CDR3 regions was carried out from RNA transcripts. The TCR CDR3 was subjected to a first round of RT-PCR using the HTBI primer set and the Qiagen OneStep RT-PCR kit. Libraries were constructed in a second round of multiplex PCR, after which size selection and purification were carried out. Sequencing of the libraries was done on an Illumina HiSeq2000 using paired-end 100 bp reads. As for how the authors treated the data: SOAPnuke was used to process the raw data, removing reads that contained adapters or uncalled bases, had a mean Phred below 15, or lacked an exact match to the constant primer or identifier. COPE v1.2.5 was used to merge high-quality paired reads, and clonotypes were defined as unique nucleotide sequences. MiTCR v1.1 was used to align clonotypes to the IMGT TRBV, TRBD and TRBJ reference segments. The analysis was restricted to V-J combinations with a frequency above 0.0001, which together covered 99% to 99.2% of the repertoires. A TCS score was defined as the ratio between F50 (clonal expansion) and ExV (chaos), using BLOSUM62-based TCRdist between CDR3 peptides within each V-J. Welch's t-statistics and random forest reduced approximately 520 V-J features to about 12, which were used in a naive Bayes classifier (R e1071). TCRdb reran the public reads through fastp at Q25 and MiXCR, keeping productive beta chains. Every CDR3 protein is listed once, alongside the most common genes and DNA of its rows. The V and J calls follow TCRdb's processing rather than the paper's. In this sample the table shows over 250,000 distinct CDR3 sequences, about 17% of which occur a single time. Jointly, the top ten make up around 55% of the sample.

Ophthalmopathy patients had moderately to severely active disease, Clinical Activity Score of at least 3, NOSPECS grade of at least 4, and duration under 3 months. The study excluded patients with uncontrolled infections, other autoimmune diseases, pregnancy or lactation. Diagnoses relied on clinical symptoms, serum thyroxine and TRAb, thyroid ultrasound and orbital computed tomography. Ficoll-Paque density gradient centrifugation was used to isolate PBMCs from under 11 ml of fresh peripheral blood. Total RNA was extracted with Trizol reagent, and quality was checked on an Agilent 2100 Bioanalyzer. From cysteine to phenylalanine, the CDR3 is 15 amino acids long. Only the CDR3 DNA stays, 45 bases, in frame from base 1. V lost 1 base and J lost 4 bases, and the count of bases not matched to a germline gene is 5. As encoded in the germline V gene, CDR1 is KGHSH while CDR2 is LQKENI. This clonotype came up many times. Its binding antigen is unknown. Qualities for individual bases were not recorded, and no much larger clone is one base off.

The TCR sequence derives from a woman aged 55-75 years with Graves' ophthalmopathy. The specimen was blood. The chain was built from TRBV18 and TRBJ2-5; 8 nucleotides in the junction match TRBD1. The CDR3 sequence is CASSPRTGSGETQYF. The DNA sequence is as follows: TGTGCCAGCTCACCACGGACAGGGAGCGGAGAGACCCAGTACTTC.